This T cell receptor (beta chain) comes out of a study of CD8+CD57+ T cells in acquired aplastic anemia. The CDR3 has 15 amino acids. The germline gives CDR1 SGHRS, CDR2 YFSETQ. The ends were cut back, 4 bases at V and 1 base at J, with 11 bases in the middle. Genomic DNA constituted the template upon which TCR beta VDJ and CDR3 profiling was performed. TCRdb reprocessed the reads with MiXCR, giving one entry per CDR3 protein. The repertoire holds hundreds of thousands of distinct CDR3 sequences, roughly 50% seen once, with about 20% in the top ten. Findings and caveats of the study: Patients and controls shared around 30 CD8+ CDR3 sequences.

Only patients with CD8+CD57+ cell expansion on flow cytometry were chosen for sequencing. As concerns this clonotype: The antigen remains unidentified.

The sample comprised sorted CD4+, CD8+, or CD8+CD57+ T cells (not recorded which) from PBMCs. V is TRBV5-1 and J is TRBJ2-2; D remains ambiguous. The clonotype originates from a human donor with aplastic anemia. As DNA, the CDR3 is TGCGCCAGCAGCCAGGACGGTGTGAACACCGGGGAGCTGTTTTTT. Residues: CASSQDGVNTGELFF.